These 30 T cell receptor beta chains originate from one sample sequenced in a study of T cells in Graves' hyperthyroidism and ophthalmopathy. Researchers took RNA transcripts and amplified the TCR beta CDR3 regions from them. Primed by the HTBI set, a first-round RT-PCR was run on the TCR CDR3. TCRdb used MiXCR to reprocess the multiplex PCR reads, holding one entry per CDR3 protein. Among 550,000 to 700,000 distinct CDR3 sequences listed, over 12% were seen once. Sequenced: blood. The receptors come from a middle-aged woman with Graves' ophthalmopathy.

This clonotype was counted many times. This chain joins TRBV12-3 or TRBV12-4 and TRBJ1-2; D not resolved. The CDR3 consists of 13 residues. Deletions cut 4 bases from V and 4 bases from J, with 10 bases between. This chain's CDR3 is CASSSVNSYGYTF. DNA of the CDR3: TGTGCCAGCAGTTCCGTAAACAGCTATGGCTACACCTTC.

The rearrangement uses TRBV28 and TRBJ1-5; TRBD1 agrees at 8 bases. Germline CDR1 is MDHEN and CDR2 is SYDVKM. The CDR3 is 14 residues long. V shed 7 bases and J 3 bases; nucleotides not matched to a gene: 5. The CDR3 loop reads CASTGQGFNQPQHF. The CDR3, as DNA: TGTGCCAGCACAGGACAGGGTTTCAATCAGCCCCAGCATTTT.

This clonotype was seen many times. The chain recombines TRBV5-1 with TRBJ1-1; D not certain. Looked up from germline, CDR1 is SGHRS and CDR2 is YFSETQ. This CDR3 spans 13 amino acids. V gave up 3 bases and J gave up 5 bases, with 11 bases separating them. The CDR3 spells CASSSDGQTEAFF. Here the CDR3 DNA reads TGCGCCAGCAGCTCGGACGGGCAAACTGAAGCTTTCTTT.

This clonotype was seen repeatedly, ten times or more. CDR3 region: CASSLRGGDKNIQYF. The DNA of the CDR3 is TGTGCCAGCAGTTTACGGGGGGGGGACAAAAACATTCAGTACTTC. The chain links TRBV12-3 or TRBV12-4 to TRBJ2-4; 8 nucleotides line up with TRBD2. The CDR3 has 15 amino acids. After removal of 2 bases from V and 3 bases from J, the junction contained 3 bases not matched to a gene.

This clonotype was observed at least ten times. The chain employs TRBV28 and TRBJ2-7; maybe TRBD1 (5 bases). This CDR3 region has 14 residues. V lost 5 bases, J lost 4 bases, and 15 bases lay in between. Per germline, CDR1 MDHEN and CDR2 SYDVKM. In DNA, the CDR3 is TGTGCCAGCAGTCCCCCGTGGGGCGAGTACGAGCAGTACTTC. Its translation: CASSPPWGEYEQYF.

This clonotype was counted at least ten times. The chain joins TRBV6-2 or TRBV6-3 to TRBJ1-1; TRBD1 aligns across 7 bases. The CDR3 length is 14 residues. Germline V lookup: CDR1 MNHEY, CDR2 SVGEGT. With V trimmed by 2 bases and J by 4 bases, 4 bases remained unmatched. The CDR3 here is CASSYPGGSTEAFF. The CDR3 DNA reads TGTGCCAGCAGTTACCCAGGGGGGAGCACTGAAGCTTTCTTT.

There are many counts of this clonotype. The rearrangement joins TRBV25-1 to TRBJ2-7; 14 nucleotides align to TRBD2. The CDR3 is 18 residues long. V gave up 0 bases and J gave up 2 bases; unmatched junction bases: 6. Germline lookup yields CDR1 MGHDK and CDR2 SYGVNS. Written as DNA, the CDR3 is TGTGCCAGCAGTGAATACCGGTGGACTAGCGGGAGGCCCTACGAGCAGTACTTC. It translates to CASSEYRWTSGRPYEQYF.

This clonotype was observed a few times. The chain carries TRBV3-1 and TRBJ2-7; 10 bases are shared with TRBD1. Germline assignment: CDR1 LGHDT and CDR2 YNNKEL (reference sequence). The CDR3 has 16 amino acids. With 1 base clipped from V and 1 base from J, the junction kept 4 bases outside the gene matches. CDR3 loop: CASSQGGQGVSYEQYF. In DNA form, the CDR3 reads TGTGCCAGCAGCCAAGGAGGACAGGGGGTTTCCTACGAGCAGTACTTC.

This clonotype has a count of ten or more. This chain uses TRBV28 with TRBJ2-7, with no clear D. Trimming left V 3 bases short and J 5 bases short, with 11 bases between. Per the germline V gene, CDR1 is MDHEN and CDR2 is SYDVKM. This CDR3 region has 13 residues. CDR3 loop: CASSLNWKDEQYF. CDR3 nucleotides: TGTGCCAGCAGTTTGAACTGGAAGGACGAGCAGTACTTC.

V is TRBV6-2 or TRBV6-3 and J is TRBJ1-2; D is possibly TRBD1 (6 bases). In germline, CDR1 is MNHEY, CDR2 SVGEGT. V dropped 10 bases and J dropped 5 bases, with 20 bases sitting between them. CDR3 length: 14 residues. The CDR3 DNA sequence: TGTGCCACGACGGACAGCAGCGGGGTTTATGGCTACACCTTC. Its translation is CATTDSSGVYGYTF.

This clonotype was detected ten times or more. The chain has TRBV11-2 and TRBJ1-2, with D unresolved. Germline loops: CDR1 SGHAT, CDR2 FQNNGV. This CDR3 comprises 15 residues. V lost 0 bases and J lost 0, with 8 bases in between. DNA for the CDR3: TGTGCCAGCAGCTTAGACGCGGCAGCTAACTATGGCTACACCTTC. This gives the protein CASSLDAAANYGYTF.

This clonotype was seen a handful of times. CDR3 protein: CSVDIAGYTGELFF. CDR3 coding DNA: TGCAGCGTTGACATAGCGGGGTACACCGGGGAGCTGTTTTTT. The chain has TRBV29-1 and TRBJ2-2, with TRBD2 matching over 8 bases. Germline V gene data show CDR1 as SQVTM and CDR2 as ANQGSEA. This CDR3 has 14 residues. The ends lost 3 bases at V and 3 bases at J; junction bases unmatched: 3.

V and J are TRBV28 and TRBJ1-1; 7 bases map to TRBD1. Germline V gives CDR1 MDHEN, CDR2 SYDVKM. This CDR3 comprises 16 residues. Trimming removed 5 bases from V and 0 bases from J; junction bases left unmatched: 9. This CDR3 is CASSQGVVLMNTEAFF. CDR3 sequence (DNA): TGTGCCAGCAGTCAGGGGGTAGTCCTAATGAACACTGAAGCTTTCTTT.

This clonotype was detected once. A clone one base away is much larger, so this may be a read error. V is TRBV19 and J is TRBJ1-1; perhaps TRBD1 as D (5 bases). Germline V gene lookup returns CDR1 LNHDA and CDR2 SQIVND (reference sequence). The CDR3 runs to 14 residues. The CDR3 region has the DNA TGTGTCGGTACCCTTCAGGGTGGGGACACTGAAGCTTTCTTT. This sequence encodes CVGTLQGGDTEAFF.

The sample holds a few counts of this clonotype. The V and J genes are TRBV28 and TRBJ2-3; TRBD2 matches 14 bases. With 6 bases clipped from V and 6 bases from J, the junction kept 11 bases outside the gene matches. The germline V gene encodes CDR1 MDHEN and CDR2 SYDVKM. The CDR3 extends over 17 amino acids. CDR3 DNA sequence: TGTGCCAGCAGAGATCCCGGACTAGCGGGAGGCTGGGATACGCAGTATTTT. As protein: CASRDPGLAGGWDTQYF.

This clonotype was counted many times. The chain is built from TRBV28 and TRBJ2-7; 10 nucleotides align to TRBD2. Per germline, CDR1 MDHEN and CDR2 SYDVKM. V dropped 6 bases and J dropped 0; count of bases not matched to a gene: 5. The CDR3 totals 15 residues. The CDR3 loop is CASSTPSGGSYEQYF. The CDR3 bases are TGTGCCAGCAGCACGCCTAGCGGGGGCTCCTACGAGCAGTACTTC.

The chain is built from TRBV20-1 and TRBJ2-7; D possibly corresponds to TRBD1 (7 bases). Germline CDR1 and CDR2: DFQATT and SNEGSKA (reference sequence). CDR3 length: 11 residues. Trimming removed 1 base from V and 7 bases from J, with 8 bases in between. CDR3: CSARAGGEQYF. DNA of the CDR3: TGCAGTGCTAGAGCAGGGGGGGAGCAGTACTTC.

This clonotype was recorded at least ten times. The V and J genes are TRBV19 and TRBJ1-3; D ambiguous. CDR1 is LNHDA and CDR2 is SQIVND in the germline V gene (reference sequence). CDR3 size: 14 residues. The V gene lost 4 bases and the J gene lost 5 bases, with 12 bases spanning the gap. In nucleotides, the CDR3 is TGTGCCAGTAGTACACAGCGGGGAAGAAACACCATATATTTT. Protein sequence: CASSTQRGRNTIYF.

This chain connects TRBV7-9 to TRBJ2-7; tentatively, D is TRBD2 (6 bases). The CDR3 spans 12 residues. Germline V gives CDR1 SEHNR, CDR2 FQNEAQ (reference sequence). Trimming took off 5 bases at V and 7 bases at J, with 12 bases between the two ends. This chain's CDR3 is CASSPSGREQYF. CDR3 in DNA: TGTGCCAGCAGCCCCTCCGGGAGAGAGCAGTACTTC.

This clonotype was seen at least ten times. V gene TRBV7-8 combines with J gene TRBJ2-7; D is uncertain. V was clipped by 3 bases and J by 3 bases, with 9 bases between them. Germline CDR1 reads SGHVS; CDR2 reads FQNEAQ. CDR3 length: 13 amino acids. CDR3 region: CASSFFSHYEQYF. The CDR3 DNA follows: TGTGCCAGCAGCTTCTTTTCTCACTACGAGCAGTACTTC. The variable domain in full, completed from reference TRBV7-8 and TRBJ2-7, reads GAGVSQSPRYKVAKRGQDVALRCDPISGHVSLFWYQQALGQGPEFLTYFQNEAQLDKSGLPSDRFFAERPEGSVSTLKIQRTQQEDSAVYLCASSFFSHYEQYFGPGTRLTVT.

This clonotype came up a few times. The chain uses TRBV6-1 and TRBJ2-5, with 10 bases aligning to TRBD1. V gave up 7 bases and J gave up 7 bases; unmatched junction bases: 6. The CDR3 loop spans 13 amino acids. CDR1 is MNHNS and CDR2 is SASEGT in the germline V gene. For the CDR3, the DNA is TGTGCCAGCACTCAACGGACAGGGGGGACCCAGTACTTC. It specifies CASTQRTGGTQYF.

This chain uses TRBV10-3 with TRBJ2-7; 11 nucleotides agree with TRBD2. V lost 3 bases to trimming and J lost 0 bases; unmatched junction nucleotides: 1. The germline V gene encodes CDR1 ENHRY and CDR2 SYGVKD. CDR3 length: 15 residues. The chain's CDR3 is CAISDTSGSSYEQYF. The CDR3 DNA is TGTGCCATCAGTGATACTAGCGGGAGCTCCTACGAGCAGTACTTC.

This clonotype was detected ten times or more. V is TRBV6-1 and J is TRBJ2-2, with D uncertain. The CDR3 has 14 residues. The V end lost 3 bases, the J end lost 8 bases, and 13 bases lay between the germline ends. In germline, CDR1 is MNHNS, CDR2 SASEGT. The CDR3 loop reads CASSDEVTPGELFF. The CDR3 DNA is TGTGCCAGCAGTGACGAGGTTACACCGGGGGAGCTGTTTTTT.

In its sample, this clonotype was seen a few times. CDR3 coding DNA: TGCGCCAGCAGCCCCGGGACTAGCGGCCTCCCCTACGAGCAGTACTTC. Its protein is CASSPGTSGLPYEQYF. The V and J genes are TRBV5-1 and TRBJ2-7; TRBD2 matches at 11 bases. The CDR3 covers 16 residues. J was trimmed by 2 bases and V by 4 bases; bases with no gene match: 8. In germline, CDR1 is SGHRS, CDR2 YFSETQ.

Ten or more counts support this clonotype. The V and J genes are TRBV6-2 or TRBV6-3 and TRBJ2-5; 9 bases agree with TRBD2. The junction had 9 bases not matched to a gene; V was cut back by 5 bases and J by 5 bases. This CDR3 is built from 15 residues. Germline V gene data show CDR1 as MNHEY and CDR2 as SVGEGT. This chain's CDR3 is CASSHLLAGVETQYF. The CDR3 nucleotides are TGTGCCAGCAGTCACCTTTTAGCGGGAGTGGAGACCCAGTACTTC.

There are many counts of this clonotype. This chain connects TRBV27 to TRBJ2-5, with a possible D match to TRBD2 (6 bases). Trimming removed 5 bases from V and 5 bases from J, with 9 bases in between. The germline CDR1 and CDR2 sequences are MNHEY and SMNVEV (reference sequence). The CDR3 extends over 12 amino acids. The CDR3 nucleotides read TGTGCCAGCAGTCATGGGGGGGAGACCCAGTACTTC. Its protein product is CASSHGGETQYF.

The gene calls are TRBV20-1 and TRBJ2-2, with D possibly being TRBD1 (6 bases). The CDR3 runs 15 residues. Germline CDR1 is DFQATT and CDR2 is SNEGSKA (reference sequence). Trimming left V 2 bases short and J 0 bases short, with 10 bases between. The CDR3 here is CSARPGVSNTGELFF. The CDR3, as DNA: TGCAGTGCTAGACCAGGGGTTTCGAACACCGGGGAGCTGTTTTTT.

Ten or more counts support this clonotype. V and J are TRBV6-5 and TRBJ2-7; perhaps D is TRBD1 or TRBD2 (5 bases each). Trimming left V 7 bases short and J 0 bases short, with 22 bases between. The CDR3 length is 17 residues. The germline gives CDR1 MNHEY, CDR2 SVGAGI. The CDR3 sequence: CASKLLPGPTVSYEQYF. In DNA, the CDR3 is TGTGCCAGCAAATTACTACCGGGACCGACCGTCTCCTACGAGCAGTACTTC.

This clonotype has more than one count but fewer than ten. The chain has TRBV18 and TRBJ1-2; weak D call: TRBD1 (5 bases). Trimming took off 3 bases at V and 4 bases at J, with 15 bases between the two ends. Looked up from germline, CDR1 is KGHSH and CDR2 is LQKENI. This CDR3 is 15 amino acids long. DNA of the CDR3: TGTGCCAGCTCACCGACAGCCTTTGGGAGCTATGGCTACACCTTC. Its translation is CASSPTAFGSYGYTF.

This clonotype was recorded many times. This chain uses TRBV12-3 or TRBV12-4 with TRBJ1-1; D possibly corresponds to TRBD1 (5 bases). The CDR3 is made up of 15 amino acids. V was shortened by 1 base and J by 1 base, with 10 bases between the two germline ends. The CDR3 sequence: CASSLGRQSNTEAFF. The CDR3 region has the DNA TGTGCCAGCAGTTTAGGCCGACAGTCGAACACTGAAGCTTTCTTT.